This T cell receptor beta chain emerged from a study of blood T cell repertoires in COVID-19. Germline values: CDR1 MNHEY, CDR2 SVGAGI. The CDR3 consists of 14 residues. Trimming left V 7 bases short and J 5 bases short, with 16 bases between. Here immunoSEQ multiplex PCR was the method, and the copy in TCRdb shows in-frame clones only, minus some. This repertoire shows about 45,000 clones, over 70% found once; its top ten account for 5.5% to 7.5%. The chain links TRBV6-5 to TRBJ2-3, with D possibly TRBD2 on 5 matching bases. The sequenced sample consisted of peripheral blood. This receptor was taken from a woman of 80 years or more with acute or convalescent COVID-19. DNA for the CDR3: TGTGCCAGCATCTCTCGGGAAGTGGGAGATACGCAGTATTTT. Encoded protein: CASISREVGDTQYF.